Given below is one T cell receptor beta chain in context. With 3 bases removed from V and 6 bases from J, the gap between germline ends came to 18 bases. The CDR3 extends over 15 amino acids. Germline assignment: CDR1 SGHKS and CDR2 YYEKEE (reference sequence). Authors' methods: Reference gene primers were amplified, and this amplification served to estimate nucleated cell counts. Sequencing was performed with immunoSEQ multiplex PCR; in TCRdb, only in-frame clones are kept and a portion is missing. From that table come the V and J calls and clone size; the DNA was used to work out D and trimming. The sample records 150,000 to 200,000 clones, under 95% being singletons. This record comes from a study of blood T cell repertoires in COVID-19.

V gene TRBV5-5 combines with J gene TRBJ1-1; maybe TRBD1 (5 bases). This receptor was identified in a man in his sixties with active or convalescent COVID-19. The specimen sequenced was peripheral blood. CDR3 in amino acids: CASSSAGLLLAEAFF. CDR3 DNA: TGTGCCAGCAGCTCGGCAGGGTTGCTTCTCGCTGAAGCTTTCTTT.